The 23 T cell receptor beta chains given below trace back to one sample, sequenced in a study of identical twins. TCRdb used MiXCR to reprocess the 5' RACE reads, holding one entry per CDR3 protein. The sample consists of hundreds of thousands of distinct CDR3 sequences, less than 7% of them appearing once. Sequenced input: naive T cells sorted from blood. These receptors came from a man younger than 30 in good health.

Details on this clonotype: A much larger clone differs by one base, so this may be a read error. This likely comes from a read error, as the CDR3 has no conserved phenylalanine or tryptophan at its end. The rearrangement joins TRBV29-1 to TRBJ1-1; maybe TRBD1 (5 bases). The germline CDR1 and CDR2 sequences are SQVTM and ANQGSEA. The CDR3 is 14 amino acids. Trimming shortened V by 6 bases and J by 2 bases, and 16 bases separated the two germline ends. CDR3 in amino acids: CSVRFPGFNTEAFI. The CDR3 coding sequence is TGCAGCGTCCGGTTCCCAGGGTTTAACACTGAAGCTTTCATT.

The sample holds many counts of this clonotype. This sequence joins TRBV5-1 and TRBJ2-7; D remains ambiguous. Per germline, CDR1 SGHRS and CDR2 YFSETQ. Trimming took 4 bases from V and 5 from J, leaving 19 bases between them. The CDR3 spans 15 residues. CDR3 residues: CASSRTVSAIHEQYF. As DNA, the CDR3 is TGCGCCAGCAGCCGGACGGTTTCGGCGATCCACGAGCAGTACTTC. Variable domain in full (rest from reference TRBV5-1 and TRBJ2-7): KAGVTQTPRYLIKTRGQQVTLSCSPISGHRSVSWYQQTPGQGLQFLFEYFSETQRNKGNFPGRFSGRQFSNSRSEMNVSTLELGDSALYLCASSRTVSAIHEQYFGPGTRLTVT.

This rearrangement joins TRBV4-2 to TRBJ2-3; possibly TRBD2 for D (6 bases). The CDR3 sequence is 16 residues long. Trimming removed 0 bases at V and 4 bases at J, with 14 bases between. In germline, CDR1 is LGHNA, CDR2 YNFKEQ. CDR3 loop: CASSQDTPEGSDTQYF. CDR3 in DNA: TGTGCCAGCAGCCAAGATACCCCGGAGGGGTCAGATACGCAGTATTTT.

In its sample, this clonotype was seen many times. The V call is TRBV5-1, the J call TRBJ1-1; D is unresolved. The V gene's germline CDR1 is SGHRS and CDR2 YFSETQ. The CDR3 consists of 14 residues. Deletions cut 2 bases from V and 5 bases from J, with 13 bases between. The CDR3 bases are TGCGCCAGCAGCTTTCTTAGCGGGAGAACTGAAGCTTTCTTT. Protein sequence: CASSFLSGRTEAFF.

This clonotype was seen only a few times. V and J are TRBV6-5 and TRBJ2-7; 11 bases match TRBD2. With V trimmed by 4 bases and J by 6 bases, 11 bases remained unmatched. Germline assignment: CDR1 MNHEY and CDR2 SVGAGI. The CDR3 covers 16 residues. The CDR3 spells CASSLETSGTFSEQYF. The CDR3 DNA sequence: TGTGCCAGCAGTTTAGAGACTAGCGGGACGTTCTCCGAGCAGTACTTC.

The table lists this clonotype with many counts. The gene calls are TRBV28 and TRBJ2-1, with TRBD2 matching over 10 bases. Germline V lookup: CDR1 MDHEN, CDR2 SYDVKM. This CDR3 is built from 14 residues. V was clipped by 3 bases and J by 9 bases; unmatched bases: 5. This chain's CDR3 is CASSFQREGTEQFF. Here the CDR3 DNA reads TGTGCCAGCAGTTTCCAGCGGGAGGGCACTGAGCAGTTCTTC.

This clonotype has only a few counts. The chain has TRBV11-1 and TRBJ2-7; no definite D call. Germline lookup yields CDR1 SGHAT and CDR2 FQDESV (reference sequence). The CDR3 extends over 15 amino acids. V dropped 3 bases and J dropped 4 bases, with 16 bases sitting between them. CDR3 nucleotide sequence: TGTGCCAGCAGCTTCGACCTAGGCAAGTGGTACGAGCAGTACTTC. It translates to CASSFDLGKWYEQYF.

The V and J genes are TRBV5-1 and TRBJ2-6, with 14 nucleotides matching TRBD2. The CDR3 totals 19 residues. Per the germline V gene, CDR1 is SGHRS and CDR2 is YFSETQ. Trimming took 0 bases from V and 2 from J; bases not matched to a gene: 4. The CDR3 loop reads CASSLAGLAGAPGANVLTF. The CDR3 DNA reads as TGCGCCAGCAGCTTGGCGGGACTAGCGGGAGCTCCTGGGGCCAACGTCCTGACTTTC.

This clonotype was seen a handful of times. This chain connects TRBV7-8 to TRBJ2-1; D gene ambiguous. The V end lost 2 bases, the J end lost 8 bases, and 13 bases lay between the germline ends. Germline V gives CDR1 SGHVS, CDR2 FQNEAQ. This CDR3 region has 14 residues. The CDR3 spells CASSLKLTMHEQFF. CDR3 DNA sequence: TGTGCCAGCAGCTTAAAGCTAACAATGCATGAGCAGTTCTTC.

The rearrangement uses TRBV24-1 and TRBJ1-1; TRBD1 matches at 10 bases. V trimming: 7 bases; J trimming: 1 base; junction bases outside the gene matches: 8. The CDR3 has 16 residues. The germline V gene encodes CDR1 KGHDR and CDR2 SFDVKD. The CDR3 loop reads CATRGDRGRPNTEAFF. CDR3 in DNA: TGTGCCACCAGGGGGGACAGGGGTCGGCCGAACACTGAAGCTTTCTTT.

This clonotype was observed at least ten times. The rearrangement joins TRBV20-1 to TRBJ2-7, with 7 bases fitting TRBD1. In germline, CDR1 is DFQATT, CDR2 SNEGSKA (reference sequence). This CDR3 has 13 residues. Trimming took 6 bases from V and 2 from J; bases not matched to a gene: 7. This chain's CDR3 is CSANRDSAYEQYF. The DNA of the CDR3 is TGCAGTGCCAACCGGGACAGTGCCTACGAGCAGTACTTC.

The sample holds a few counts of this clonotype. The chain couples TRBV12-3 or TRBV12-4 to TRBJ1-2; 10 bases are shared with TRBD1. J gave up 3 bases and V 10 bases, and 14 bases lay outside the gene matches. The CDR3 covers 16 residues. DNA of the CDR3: TGTGCCATTCGGGGGGGGACAGGGGATCCCGACTATGGCTACACCTTC. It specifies CAIRGGTGDPDYGYTF.

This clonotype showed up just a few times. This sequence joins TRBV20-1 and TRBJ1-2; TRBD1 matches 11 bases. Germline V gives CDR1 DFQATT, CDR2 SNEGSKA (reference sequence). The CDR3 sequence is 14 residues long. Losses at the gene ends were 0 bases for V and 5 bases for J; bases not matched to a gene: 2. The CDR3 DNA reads TGCAGTGCTAGAGATGGACAGGGGGCTTATGGCTACACCTTC. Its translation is CSARDGQGAYGYTF.

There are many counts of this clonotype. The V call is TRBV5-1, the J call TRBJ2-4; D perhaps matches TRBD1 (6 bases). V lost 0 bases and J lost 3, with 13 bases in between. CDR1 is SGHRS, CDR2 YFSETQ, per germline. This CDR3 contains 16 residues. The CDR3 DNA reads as TGCGCCAGCAGCTTGGAAGGGGGTTCGGGCAAAAACATTCAGTACTTC. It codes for CASSLEGGSGKNIQYF. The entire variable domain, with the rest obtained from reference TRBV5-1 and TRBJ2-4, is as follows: KAGVTQTPRYLIKTRGQQVTLSCSPISGHRSVSWYQQTPGQGLQFLFEYFSETQRNKGNFPGRFSGRQFSNSRSEMNVSTLELGDSALYLCASSLEGGSGKNIQYFGAGTRLSVL.

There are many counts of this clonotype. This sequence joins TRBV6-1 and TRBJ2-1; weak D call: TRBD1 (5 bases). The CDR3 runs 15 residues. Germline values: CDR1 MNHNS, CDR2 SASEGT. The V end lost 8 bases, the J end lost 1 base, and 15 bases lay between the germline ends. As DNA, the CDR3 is TGTGCCAGCGCACACGACAGTTTTTCCTACAATGAGCAGTTCTTC. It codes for CASAHDSFSYNEQFF.

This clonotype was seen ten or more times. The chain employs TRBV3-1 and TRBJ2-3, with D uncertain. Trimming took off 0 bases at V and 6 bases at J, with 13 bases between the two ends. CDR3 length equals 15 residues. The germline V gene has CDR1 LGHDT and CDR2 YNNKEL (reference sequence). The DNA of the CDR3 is TGTGCCAGCAGCCAAGATGGGTTAGTCTTTGATACGCAGTATTTT. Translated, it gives CASSQDGLVFDTQYF.

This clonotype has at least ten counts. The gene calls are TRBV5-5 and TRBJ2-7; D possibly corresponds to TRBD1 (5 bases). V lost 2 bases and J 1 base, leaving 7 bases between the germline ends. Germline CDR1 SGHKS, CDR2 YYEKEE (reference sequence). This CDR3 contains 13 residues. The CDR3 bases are TGTGCCAGCAGCTTCAGGGCTTCCTACGAGCAGTACTTC. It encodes CASSFRASYEQYF.

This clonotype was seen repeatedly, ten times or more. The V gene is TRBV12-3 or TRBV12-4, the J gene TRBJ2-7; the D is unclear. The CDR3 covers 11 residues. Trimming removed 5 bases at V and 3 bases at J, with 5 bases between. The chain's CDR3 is CASSTGYEQYV. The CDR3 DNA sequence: TGTGCCAGCAGTACGGGCTACGAGCAGTACGTC.

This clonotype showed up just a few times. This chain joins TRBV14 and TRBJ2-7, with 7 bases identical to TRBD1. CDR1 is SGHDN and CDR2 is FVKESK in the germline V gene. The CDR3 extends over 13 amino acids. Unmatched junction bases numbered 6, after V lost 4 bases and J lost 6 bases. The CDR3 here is CASSRQGWSEQYV. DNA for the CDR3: TGTGCCAGCAGCCGACAGGGTTGGTCCGAGCAGTACGTC.

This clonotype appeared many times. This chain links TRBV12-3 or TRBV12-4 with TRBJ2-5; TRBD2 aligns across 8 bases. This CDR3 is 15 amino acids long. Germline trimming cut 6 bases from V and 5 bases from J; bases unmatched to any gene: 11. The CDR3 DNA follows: TGTGCCAGCAGCCCTTCGAGCGGGAGTGTGGAGACCCAGTACTTC. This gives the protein CASSPSSGSVETQYF.

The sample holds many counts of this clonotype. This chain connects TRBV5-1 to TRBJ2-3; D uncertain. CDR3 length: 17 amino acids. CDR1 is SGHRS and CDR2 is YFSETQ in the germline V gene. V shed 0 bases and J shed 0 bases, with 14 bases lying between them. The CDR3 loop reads CASSLAVNSRSTDTQYF. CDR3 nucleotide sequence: TGCGCCAGCAGCTTGGCCGTCAACAGCCGGAGCACAGATACGCAGTATTTT.

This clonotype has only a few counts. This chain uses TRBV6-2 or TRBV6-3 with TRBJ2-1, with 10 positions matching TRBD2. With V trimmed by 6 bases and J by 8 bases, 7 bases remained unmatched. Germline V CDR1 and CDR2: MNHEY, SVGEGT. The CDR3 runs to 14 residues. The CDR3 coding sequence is TGTGCCAGCAGGGGACTAGCGCCCATTGATGAGCAGTTCTTC. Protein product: CASRGLAPIDEQFF.

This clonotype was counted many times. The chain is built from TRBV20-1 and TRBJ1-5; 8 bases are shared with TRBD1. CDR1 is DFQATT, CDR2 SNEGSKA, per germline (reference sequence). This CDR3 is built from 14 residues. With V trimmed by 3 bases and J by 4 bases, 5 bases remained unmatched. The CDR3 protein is CSARGDRLNQPQHF. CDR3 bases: TGCAGTGCTAGGGGGGACAGGTTAAATCAGCCCCAGCATTTT.